The T cell receptor beta chain under discussion was sequenced for a study of CD8 T cells in Susac syndrome. The patients with Susac syndrome satisfied recently defined diagnostic criteria for either definite or probable disease. It was negative isolation that provided the CD8+ and CD4+ T cells, whereas TEMRA cells were enriched by FACS. An input of roughly 0.45 to 1 ug of RNA was subjected to reverse transcription using random hexamers. The CDR3 of TCR beta was amplified by immunoSEQ multiplex PCR across 54 Vbeta and 13 Jbeta. TCRdb passed the immunoSEQ multiplex PCR reads through MiXCR, listing each CDR3 protein once. The sample yields 100,000 to 110,000 distinct CDR3 sequences, 95% seen once. The CDR3 is 15 amino acids. Germline-derived CDR1 and CDR2 are DFQATT and SNEGSKA (reference sequence). V trimming: 5 bases; J trimming: 5 bases; junction bases outside the gene matches: 8.

Sequencing was performed on CD8+ T cells from PBMCs. The rearrangement joins TRBV20-1 to TRBJ2-3; the match to TRBD2 covers 12 bases. This TCR derives from a human donor with Susac syndrome. CDR3 sequence (DNA): TGCAGTGCTTCTGGACTAGCGGGGCCGGGAGATACGCAGTATTTT. Protein sequence: CSASGLAGPGDTQYF.